This TCR beta chain was obtained from a study of technical replicates of blood from a handful of donors. This CDR3 is built from 15 residues. V shed 0 bases and J 3 bases; nucleotides not matched to a gene: 3. Germline CDR1 reads SGHRS; CDR2 reads YFSETQ. Produced via immunoSEQ multiplex PCR; TCRdb's table is partial and in-frame only. The table includes about 83,000 clones, 90% to 95% detected once. Sequenced sample: T cells isolated from PBMCs. The chain links TRBV5-1 to TRBJ2-1; TRBD2 matches 7 bases. This clonotype was obtained from a human donor in good health. CDR3 region: CASSLAAGVYNEQFF. The CDR3 nucleotides read TGCGCCAGCAGCTTGGCCGCGGGAGTCTACAATGAGCAGTTCTTC.